A selection of T cell receptor beta chains follows, all from one sample in a study of T cells in Graves' hyperthyroidism and ophthalmopathy. A single record per CDR3 protein comes from TCRdb applying MiXCR to the multiplex PCR reads. The sample has approximately 380,000 distinct CDR3 sequences, about a fifth seen once; the top ten hold less than 45%. Sequences were obtained from blood. The source of these receptors is a man between 18 and 29 years old with Graves' ophthalmopathy. Each CDR3 is given with its conserved first and last residue. A D gene is named only where the DNA matches it firmly. A row's size may be missing; if present it is once, few, many or a size class.

v_gene	abundance	j_gene	d_gene	CDR3aa	CDR3nt
TRBV12-3/TRBV12-4	many	TRBJ1-6	TRBD1	CASRQGISPLHF	TGTGCCAGCAGACAGGGGATTTCACCCCTCCACTTT
TRBV14	-	TRBJ1-2	TRBD1	CASSRGGTGVAGYTF	TGTGCCAGCAGCCGAGGAGGAACAGGGGTCGCAGGCTACACCTTC
TRBV7-9	many	TRBJ2-5	TRBD1	CASSPLAGTEQETQYF	TGTGCCAGCAGCCCCCTCGCCGGGACAGAGCAAGAGACCCAGTACTTC
TRBV19	-	TRBJ2-3	-	CASTLRDTQYF	TGTGCCAGTACCCTTAGAGATACGCAGTATTTT
TRBV14	-	TRBJ2-5	-	CASSQGTSAETQYF	TGTGCCAGCAGCCAAGGGACCTCGGCGGAGACCCAGTACTTC
TRBV7-9	-	TRBJ2-1	TRBD1	CASSSRDSLANEQFF	TGTGCCAGCAGCTCCCGGGACAGCCTGGCTAATGAGCAGTTCTTC
TRBV12-3/TRBV12-4	many	TRBJ1-2	-	CASSSGTHYGYTF	TGTGCCAGCAGTTCGGGAACCCACTATGGCTACACCTTC
TRBV6-1	few	TRBJ2-6	TRBD1	CASSEEWQGVFSGANVLTF	TGTGCCAGCAGTGAAGAATGGCAGGGGGTCTTCTCTGGGGCCAACGTCCTGACTTTC
TRBV19	-	TRBJ2-5	TRBD1	CASSIGGQGGETQYF	TGTGCCAGTAGTATAGGGGGACAGGGGGGAGAGACCCAGTACTTC
TRBV2	-	TRBJ1-2	TRBD1	CASSGDRGRGYTF	TGTGCCAGCAGCGGGGACAGGGGACGTGGCTACACCTTC
TRBV7-8	many	TRBJ2-5	TRBD2	CASSGGTSGVAETQYF	TGTGCCAGCAGCGGCGGGACTAGCGGGGTCGCGGAGACCCAGTACTTC
TRBV7-3	many	TRBJ1-6	TRBD1	CASSLNRGNSPLHF	TGTGCCAGCAGCTTGAACAGGGGTAATTCACCCCTCCACTTT
TRBV4-1	few	TRBJ1-6	-	CASSQTDSDGSPLHF	TGCGCCAGCAGCCAGACGGACAGTGACGGTTCACCCCTCCACTTT
TRBV6-1	many	TRBJ1-1	-	CASTPKGGDTEAFF	TGTGCCAGCACCCCAAAGGGTGGAGACACTGAAGCTTTCTTT
TRBV2	-	TRBJ1-6	-	CASSESGAGSPLHF	TGTGCCAGCAGTGAGTCGGGGGCCGGTTCACCCCTCCACTTT
TRBV6-1	many	TRBJ2-1	TRBD1	CASSYQQGLSEQFF	TGTGCCAGCAGTTATCAACAGGGGTTGAGTGAGCAGTTCTTC
TRBV5-1	many	TRBJ2-1	-	CASSLGFNEQFF	TGCGCCAGCAGCTTGGGTTTCAATGAGCAGTTCTTC
TRBV18	many	TRBJ1-4	-	CASSPRESEKLFF	TGTGCCAGCTCACCACGGGAGAGCGAAAAACTGTTTTTT
TRBV20-1	-	TRBJ2-3	TRBD2	CSARGTSGGVTDTQYF	TGCAGTGCTAGGGGGACTAGCGGGGGAGTGACAGATACGCAGTATTTT
TRBV7-8	many	TRBJ2-3	-	CASSYRDRSTDTQYF	TGTGCCAGCAGCTACCGGGACCGCAGCACAGATACGCAGTATTTT
TRBV4-1	few	TRBJ1-4	-	CASSLLGGGVLGEKLFF	TGCGCCAGCAGCCTCTTGGGAGGCGGGGTTTTGGGGGAAAAACTGTTTTTT
TRBV9	-	TRBJ1-3	-	CASSAETVTGNTIYF	TGTGCCAGCAGCGCCGAAACTGTAACGGGAAACACCATATATTTT
TRBV7-2	few	TRBJ2-5	-	CASSLAKDRRWETQYF	TGTGCCAGCAGCTTAGCAAAAGACCGACGTTGGGAGACCCAGTACTTC
TRBV5-8	many	TRBJ2-1	-	CATQPLTIHEQFF	TGTGCCACACAGCCCCTGACCATACATGAGCAGTTCTTC
TRBV9	-	TRBJ2-5	-	CASSGRQSQETQYF	TGTGCCAGCAGTGGAAGACAGTCCCAAGAGACCCAGTACTTC
TRBV12-3/TRBV12-4	few	TRBJ1-4	-	CASSFQGQDEKLFF	TGTGCCAGCAGTTTTCAGGGGCAGGATGAAAAACTGTTTTTT
TRBV3-1	many	TRBJ2-3	-	CASSQDGLGTDTQYF	TGTGCCAGCAGCCAAGATGGGTTGGGCACAGATACGCAGTATTTT
TRBV10-2	-	TRBJ2-4	-	CASGLDGRNIQYF	TGCGCCAGCGGTCTCGACGGCCGGAACATTCAGTACTTC
TRBV12-3/TRBV12-4	many	TRBJ1-6	TRBD1	CASSLARGGSSPLHF	TGTGCCAGCAGTTTAGCCAGGGGGGGATCTTCACCCCTCCACTTT
TRBV19	-	TRBJ1-5	-	CAGGQSSNQPQHF	TGTGCCGGGGGACAAAGTAGCAATCAGCCCCAGCATTTT
TRBV5-1	many	TRBJ2-1	-	CASSSDRTYEQFF	TGCGCCAGCAGCTCTGATCGGACGTATGAGCAGTTCTTC
TRBV2	many	TRBJ2-2	TRBD1	CASKDRPNTGELFF	TGTGCCAGTAAGGACAGGCCGAACACCGGGGAGCTGTTTTTT
TRBV5-1	many	TRBJ1-5	-	CASSLTGSGNQPQHF	TGCGCCAGCAGCTTGACAGGGTCCGGCAATCAGCCCCAGCATTTT
TRBV3-1	many	TRBJ1-1	-	CASSRGLGGMNTEAFF	TGTGCCAGCAGCCGCGGTTTAGGAGGGATGAACACTGAAGCTTTCTTT
TRBV12-3/TRBV12-4	many	TRBJ1-2	TRBD1	CASSFATGFDGYTF	TGTGCCAGCAGTTTCGCGACAGGGTTCGATGGCTACACCTTC
TRBV10-2	many	TRBJ2-3	TRBD2	CASSGRTSGTTDTQYF	TGCGCCAGCAGTGGGAGGACTAGCGGAACCACAGATACGCAGTATTTT
TRBV7-2	few	TRBJ2-3	TRBD1	CASSLRQGPDTQYF	TGTGCCAGCAGCTTACGACAGGGCCCAGATACGCAGTATTTT
TRBV3-1	many	TRBJ1-6	TRBD1	CASSQQGARNSPLHF	TGTGCCAGCAGCCAACAGGGGGCGCGTAATTCACCCCTCCACTTT
TRBV29-1	many	TRBJ1-5	TRBD1	CSVRGQESGQPQHF	TGCAGCGTCCGGGGACAGGAAAGTGGTCAGCCCCAGCATTTT
TRBV5-1	-	TRBJ2-2	TRBD1	CASSLDGQVSNTGELFF	TGCGCCAGCAGTTTAGACGGACAGGTTTCGAACACCGGGGAGCTGTTTTTT
TRBV9	-	TRBJ2-1	TRBD1	CASSPGQGWDEQFF	TGTGCCAGCAGTCCGGGACAGGGATGGGATGAGCAGTTCTTC
TRBV12-3/TRBV12-4	many	TRBJ1-1	-	CASSLAPSGAEAFF	TGTGCCAGCAGTTTAGCTCCCTCTGGGGCTGAAGCTTTCTTT
TRBV7-6	many	TRBJ1-2	TRBD1	CASSSGQGDVHGYTF	TGTGCCAGCAGCTCCGGACAGGGGGATGTACATGGCTACACCTTC
TRBV19	few	TRBJ1-2	-	CASSPGPLGGYTF	TGTGCCAGTAGCCCCGGGCCCCTCGGGGGCTACACCTTC
TRBV5-1	few	TRBJ2-7	-	CASSLLGSGSYEQYF	TGCGCCAGCAGCTTACTGGGGTCAGGTAGCTACGAGCAGTACTTC
TRBV3-1	many	TRBJ2-7	TRBD1	CASSQTRQGPLWEQYF	TGTGCCAGCAGCCAAACCAGACAGGGCCCCCTCTGGGAGCAGTACTTC
TRBV29-1	many	TRBJ2-1	-	CSVEDSGHNEQFF	TGCAGCGTTGAAGACTCCGGCCACAATGAGCAGTTCTTC
TRBV2	many	TRBJ2-7	-	CASSEVQGSYEQYF	TGTGCCAGCAGTGAAGTTCAGGGGTCCTACGAGCAGTACTTC
TRBV5-8	few	TRBJ2-6	TRBD1	CASSSDRDRAYSGANVLTF	TGTGCCAGCAGCTCGGACCGGGACAGGGCCTACTCTGGGGCCAACGTCCTGACTTTC
TRBV4-1	-	TRBJ1-5	-	CASSQDLVGNQPQHF	TGCGCCAGCAGCCAAGATCTTGTGGGGAATCAGCCCCAGCATTTT